This T cell receptor (beta chain) was documented in a study of graft-versus-host responses after intestinal transplantation (dated by TCRdb to the early 2020s). About the study as a whole: Multivisceral, liver-intestinal, or isolated intestinal transplants were received by the recipients. After intestinal transplantation, graft-versus-host and host-versus-graft alloreactive T cell clones were followed in the graft, circulation and bone marrow using bulk TCR-beta CDR3 sequencing. Donor T cell macrochimerism was defined as a peak of at least 4% donor T cells among recipient peripheral blood mononuclear cells. To identify alloreactive clones, pre-transplant mixed lymphocyte reaction products were sequenced and then compared with unstimulated pre-transplant donor and recipient T cells. Anti-thymocyte globulin induction was given to all recipients, followed by maintenance tacrolimus and steroids for two to four years. Instead of going to the commercial service, samples from a few later patients were sequenced in-house on an Illumina MiSeq and processed with MiXCR. Of the 20 to 25 intestinal transplant recipients enrolled in the cohort, one of whom was a retransplant, a few patients without pretransplant specimens were excluded. Points the paper makes about the study in general: Early after transplant, peak levels of circulating GvH clones were found to be associated with declines in HvG clones. GvH clones were detected in recipient bone marrow, and some of these GvH clones were observed earlier in ileal mucosa or blood, consistent with an intestinal mucosal origin. In patients with donor T cell macrochimerism, the allografts had high GvH to HvG T cell clonal ratios. Conclusions were limited by the relatively low number and heterogeneity of intestinal transplant patients.

The time point label, read with the paper, signifies: cells obtained before transplantation from donor or recipient. CD3+CD4+ and CD3+CD8+ populations were FACS-sorted from unstimulated pre-transplant donor and recipient cells taken from spleen or lymph nodes. On this clone: There is no known antigen for this receptor. Base qualities are not recorded, but no much larger clone differs from it by a single base.

The method behind the library was the immunoSEQ multiplex PCR assay. In most patients, genomic DNA was isolated using the Qiagen DNeasy Blood and Tissue Kit and sent frozen to Adaptive Biotechnologies for TCR sequencing. Adaptive Biotechnologies carried out high-throughput TCR-beta CDR3 sequencing of genomic DNA for most patients. For the original study's pipeline: Adaptive's ImmunoSEQ software was the source of the TCR sequencing data for over 15 patients, while a few other patients were processed with MiXCR and VDJtools. To correct CD4 versus CD8 sorting errors, sequences present in both subsets at a frequency ratio below 5:1 were removed. CDR3 nucleotide sequences shared between donor and recipient were removed because their origin could not be assigned. To count as alloreactive, a clone needed at least 2-fold expansion over unstimulated cells and a minimum CFSE-low frequency of 0.002% (template counts) or 0.001% (read counts). A clone was considered mappable if detected in the sequenced pre-transplant spleen, lymph node, or MLR CFSE-low populations of the donor or recipient. The cumulative frequency of alloreactive clones was calculated as a percentage of all sequences, weighted by copy number. TCRdb took this table from immuneACCESS and kept in-frame rearrangements with V and J called. Such tables lack part of the clones; where checked against another copy, unresolved V genes explain under half of the gap, and the rest is unexplained. The V and J calls and clone size come from that table; D and trimming were worked out from the DNA. Present in this sample are about 100,000 clones, roughly 84% of which were seen just once. 0.9% to 1% of the sample is held by the ten biggest clonotypes.

Trimming takes 5 bases from V and 1 base from J, and the germline ends sit 14 bases apart. The germline V gene (reference sequence) supplies CDR1 SGHKS and CDR2 YYEKEE. Counted from cysteine to phenylalanine, this CDR3 has 15 amino acids. Kept here is only the CDR3 DNA, which spans 45 bases and is read in frame from base 1. This specimen consisted of unstimulated CD4+ T cells sorted from spleen or lymph node cells, obtained before transplant. The origin of this receptor is a human donor who was the organ donor for an intestinal transplant. Here the chain combines TRBV5-5 and TRBJ2-3; the D gene is possibly TRBD2, with 6 bases matching. The sequenced DNA: TGTGCCAGCAGGTTTAGCGGAACGCGCACAGATACGCAGTATTTT. This is translated as CASRFSGTRTDTQYF.